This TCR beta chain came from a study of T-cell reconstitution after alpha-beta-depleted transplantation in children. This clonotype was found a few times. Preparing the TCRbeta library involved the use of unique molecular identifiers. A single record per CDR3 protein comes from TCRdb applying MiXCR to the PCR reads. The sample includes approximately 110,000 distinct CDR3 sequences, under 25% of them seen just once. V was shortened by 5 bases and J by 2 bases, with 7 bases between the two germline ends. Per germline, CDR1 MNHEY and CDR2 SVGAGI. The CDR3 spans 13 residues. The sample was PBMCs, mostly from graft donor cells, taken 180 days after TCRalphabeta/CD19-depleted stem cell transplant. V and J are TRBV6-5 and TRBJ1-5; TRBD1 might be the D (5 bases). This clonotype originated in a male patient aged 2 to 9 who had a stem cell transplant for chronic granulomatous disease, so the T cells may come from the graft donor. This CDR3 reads CASSQGRNQPQHF. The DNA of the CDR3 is TGTGCCAGCAGTCAGGGCCGCAATCAGCCCCAGCATTTT.